Here is one T cell receptor beta chain with its context. This record belongs to a study of Ad26.COV2.S vaccination and SARS-CoV-2 variants. CDR3 length: 13 amino acids. Trimming left V 0 bases short and J 3 bases short, with 4 bases between. Germline CDR1 reads SGDLS; CDR2 reads YYNGEE. The assay was immunoSEQ multiplex PCR, and TCRdb's table has in-frame clones only and misses some. The table records some 190,000 clones, 87% of them present only once. This TCR derives from a human donor who had recovered from COVID-19. This rearrangement joins TRBV9 to TRBJ1-3; D ambiguous. The input for sequencing was peripheral blood, taken after recovery from COVID-19. The DNA for the CDR3 is TGTGCCAGCAGCGTAGAACTTGGAAACACCATATATTTT. It specifies CASSVELGNTIYF.